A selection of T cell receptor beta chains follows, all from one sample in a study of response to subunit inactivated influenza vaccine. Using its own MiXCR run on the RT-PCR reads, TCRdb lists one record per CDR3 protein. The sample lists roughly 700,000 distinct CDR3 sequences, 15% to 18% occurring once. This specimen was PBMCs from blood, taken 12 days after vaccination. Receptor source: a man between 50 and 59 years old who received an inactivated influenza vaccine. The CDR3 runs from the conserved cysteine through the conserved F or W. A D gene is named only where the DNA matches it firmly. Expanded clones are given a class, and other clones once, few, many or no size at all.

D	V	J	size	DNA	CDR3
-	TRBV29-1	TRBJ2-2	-	TGCAGCGTTGAGCTGGGAACGGACGGGGAGCTGTTTTTT	CSVELGTDGELFF
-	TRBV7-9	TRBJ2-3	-	TGTGCCAGCAGCTCCGACGTCAAAGATACGCAGTATTTT	CASSSDVKDTQYF
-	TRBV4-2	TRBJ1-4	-	TGTGCCAGCAGCCAAGAACGCTCAACTAATGAAAAACTGTTTTTT	CASSQERSTNEKLFF
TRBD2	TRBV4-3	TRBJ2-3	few	TGCGCCAGCAGCCAAGAGACTAGCCTCCGTCTGGCTACGCAGTATTTT	CASSQETSLRLATQYF
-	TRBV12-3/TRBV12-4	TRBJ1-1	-	TGTGCCAGCAGTCTGTTCGGACTTGAAGCTTTCTTT	CASSLFGLEAFF
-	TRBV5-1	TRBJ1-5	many	TGCGCCAGCAGCTTGGACGGCAGCCCCAATCAGCCCCAGCATTTT	CASSLDGSPNQPQHF
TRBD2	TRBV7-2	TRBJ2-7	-	TGTGCCAGCAGCTTAGTTAGCGGGGGCTACGAGCAGTACTTC	CASSLVSGGYEQYF
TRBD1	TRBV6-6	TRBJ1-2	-	TGTGCCAGCAGCGACAGGGATGGCTATGGCTACACCTTC	CASSDRDGYGYTF
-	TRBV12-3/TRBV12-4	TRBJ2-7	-	TGTGCCAGCAGTTTAGCGGGAGTCCTCTGGGAGCAGTACTTC	CASSLAGVLWEQYF
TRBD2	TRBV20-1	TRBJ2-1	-	TGCAGTGCTATCGGATCCGGCGGGGGGGAGTACAATGAGCAGTTCTTC	CSAIGSGGGEYNEQFF
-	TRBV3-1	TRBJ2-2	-	TGTGCCAGCAGCCGGCACAGGGCCGGGGAGCTGTTTTTT	CASSRHRAGELFF
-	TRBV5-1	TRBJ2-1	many	TGCGCCAGCAGCTTGGAAATGGCGCCCGGGGGCTACAATGAGCAGTTCTTC	CASSLEMAPGGYNEQFF
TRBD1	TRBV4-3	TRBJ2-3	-	TGCGCCAGCAGCCACTTCCCGGGACAGGACACAGATACGCAGTATTTT	CASSHFPGQDTDTQYF
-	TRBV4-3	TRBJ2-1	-	TGCGCCAGCAGCCAAGGGCTAGCGAAGAGTAATGAGCAGTTCTTC	CASSQGLAKSNEQFF
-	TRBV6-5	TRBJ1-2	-	TGTGCCAGCACCAACGGGCGGTATGGCTACACCTTC	CASTNGRYGYTF
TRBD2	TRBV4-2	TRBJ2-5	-	TGTGCCAGCAGCCAAGTGCCGGGCGGGGGATTCCAAGAGACCCAGTACTTC	CASSQVPGGGFQETQYF
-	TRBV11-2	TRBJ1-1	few	TGTGCCAGCAGCTTTCTTCTCGGGGAAAAAAACACTGAAGCTTTCTTT	CASSFLLGEKNTEAFF
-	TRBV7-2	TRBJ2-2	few	TGTGCCAGCAGCCTTAGTGGTCTGACAGGGAACACCGGGGAGCTGTTTTTT	CASSLSGLTGNTGELFF
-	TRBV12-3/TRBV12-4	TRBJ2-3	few	TGTGCCAGCAGTTTAGCGGTGGTCCGGGTCTCAGATACGCAGTATTTT	CASSLAVVRVSDTQYF
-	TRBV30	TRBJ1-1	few	TGTGCCTGGAGTAGGACCTCATTGAACACTGAAGCTTTCTTT	CAWSRTSLNTEAFF
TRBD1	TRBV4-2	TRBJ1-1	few	TGTGCCAGCAGCCAAGATACGAGGGGGCAAGCTTTCTTT	CASSQDTRGQAFF
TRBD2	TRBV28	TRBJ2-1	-	TGTGCCAGCAGTCACCTCCCGCTAGCGGGGGGGCCTGGCTACAATGAGCAGTTCTTC	CASSHLPLAGGPGYNEQFF
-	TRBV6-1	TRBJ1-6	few	TGTGCCAGCAGTGAACTGAATTCACCCCTCCACTTT	CASSELNSPLHF
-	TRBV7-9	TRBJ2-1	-	TGTGCCAGCAGCTTATGGAGGGCTTCCTACAATGAGCAGTTCTTC	CASSLWRASYNEQFF
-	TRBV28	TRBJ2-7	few	TGTGCCAGCCGCAAGAACAGGGTTACCTACGAGCAGTACTTC	CASRKNRVTYEQYF
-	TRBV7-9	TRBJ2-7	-	TGTGCCAGCAGCCACCGACGGAACTCCTACGAGCAGTACTTC	CASSHRRNSYEQYF
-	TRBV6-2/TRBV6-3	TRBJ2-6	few	TGTGCCAGCAACGACCAGGGGAGTCAAATAAGGGCCAACGTCCTGACTTTC	CASNDQGSQIRANVLTF
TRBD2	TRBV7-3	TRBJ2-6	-	TGTGCCAGCAGCCCCCGGACTAGCGGTTACTCTGGGGCCAACGTCCTGACTTTC	CASSPRTSGYSGANVLTF
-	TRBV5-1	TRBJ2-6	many	TGCGCCAGCAGCTTCCGGAAAGATTCCTCTGGGGCCAACGTCCTGACTTTC	CASSFRKDSSGANVLTF
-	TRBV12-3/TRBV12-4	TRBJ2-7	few	TGTGCCAGCAGTCCGTACACAACTTCCTACGAGCAGTACTTC	CASSPYTTSYEQYF
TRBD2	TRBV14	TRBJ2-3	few	TGTGCCAGCAGCCAGAGCGGGAGGGCCGTGGATACGCAGTATTTT	CASSQSGRAVDTQYF
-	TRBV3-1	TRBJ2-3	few	TGTGCCAGCAGCCAAGGACAGTTGGCATTCACAGATACGCAGTATTTT	CASSQGQLAFTDTQYF
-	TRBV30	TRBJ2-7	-	TGTGCTTACTACGGGGAGAACGCGGAGCAGTACTTC	CAYYGENAEQYF
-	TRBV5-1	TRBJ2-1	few	TGCGCCAGCAGCTTGATTAATACTTATTTTGAGCAGTTCTTC	CASSLINTYFEQFF
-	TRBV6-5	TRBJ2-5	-	TGTGCCAGCAGTTTCTCGGGACACAACCAAGAGACCCAGTACTTC	CASSFSGHNQETQYF
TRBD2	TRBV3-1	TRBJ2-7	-	TGTGCCAGCAGCCAAGATCCACTAGCGAAATACGAGCAGTACTTC	CASSQDPLAKYEQYF
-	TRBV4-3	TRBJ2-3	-	TGCGCCAGCAGCCCTGGTATCGGGGGAACAGATACGCAGTATTTT	CASSPGIGGTDTQYF
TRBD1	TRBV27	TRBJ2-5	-	TGTGCCAGCAGTTCCCCGACAGGGGGCTTGAAGACCCAGTACTTC	CASSSPTGGLKTQYF
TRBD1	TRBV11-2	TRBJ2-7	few	TGTGCCAGCAGCATTCTCCGGGACAGGGCTTTCGAGCAGTACTTC	CASSILRDRAFEQYF